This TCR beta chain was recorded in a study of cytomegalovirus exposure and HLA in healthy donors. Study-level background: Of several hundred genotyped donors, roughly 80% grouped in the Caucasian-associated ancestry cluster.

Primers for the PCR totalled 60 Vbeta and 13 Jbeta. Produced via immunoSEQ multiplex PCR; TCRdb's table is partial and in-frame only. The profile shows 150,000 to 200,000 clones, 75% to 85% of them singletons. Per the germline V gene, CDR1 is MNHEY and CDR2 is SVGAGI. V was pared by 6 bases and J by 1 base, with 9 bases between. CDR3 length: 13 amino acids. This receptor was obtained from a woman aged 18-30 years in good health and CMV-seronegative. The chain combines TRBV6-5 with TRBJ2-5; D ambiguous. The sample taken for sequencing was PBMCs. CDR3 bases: TGTGCCAGCAGGACAATGGTCCAAGAGACCCAGTACTTC. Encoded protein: CASRTMVQETQYF.